The 10 T cell receptor beta chains below all came from one sample that was sequenced in a study of T cells in Graves' hyperthyroidism and ophthalmopathy. The source material, RNA transcripts, was used to amplify TCR beta CDR3 regions. The study used the HTBI primer set for a first-round RT-PCR of the TCR CDR3. TCRdb re-analysed the multiplex PCR reads in MiXCR, keeping a single row per CDR3 protein. The table includes hundreds of thousands of distinct CDR3 sequences, about 45% detected once. Sequencing was performed on peripheral blood or thyroid tissue (not recorded which). These receptors were collected from a woman aged 18-29 years with Graves' hyperthyroidism.

The chain couples TRBV7-2 to TRBJ2-5; TRBD2 matches 10 bases. The CDR3 loop spans 15 amino acids. With 5 bases clipped from V and 11 bases from J, the junction kept 14 bases outside the gene matches. Per germline, CDR1 SGHTA and CDR2 FQGNSA. This CDR3 is CASSGRGLAGAEQYF. The DNA for the CDR3 is TGTGCCAGCAGCGGCAGGGGGCTAGCGGGAGCTGAGCAGTACTTC. Together with reference TRBV7-2 and TRBJ2-5, the CDR3 gives the full variable domain: GAGVSQSPSNKVTEKGKDVELRCDPISGHTALYWYRQSLGQGLEFLIYFQGNSAPDKSGLPSDRFSAERTGGSVSTLTIQRTQQEDSAVYLCASSGRGLAGAEQYFGPGTRLLVL.

This clonotype was observed at least ten times. This chain connects TRBV7-9 to TRBJ1-2; no reliable D call. The germline V gene has CDR1 SEHNR and CDR2 FQNEAQ (reference sequence). The ends were cut back, 1 base at V and 0 bases at J, with 9 bases in the middle. CDR3 size: 15 residues. CDR3 nucleotide sequence: TGTGCCAGCAGCTTAGTCGCGGTAGCTAACTATGGCTACACCTTC. This sequence encodes CASSLVAVANYGYTF.

This clonotype occurred a few times. The chain joins TRBV6-1 to TRBJ1-5; 8 positions agree with TRBD1. The CDR3 has 14 residues. V was pared by 5 bases and J by 5 bases, with 5 bases of the junction left unmatched. CDR1 MNHNS and CDR2 SASEGT come from the germline V gene. DNA for the CDR3: TGTGCCAGCAGTCTGGACAGGGACTATCAGCCCCAGCATTTT. Protein product: CASSLDRDYQPQHF.

The gene calls are TRBV15 and TRBJ2-7, with 7 nucleotides matching TRBD2. V trimming: 4 bases; J trimming: 5 bases; junction bases outside the gene matches: 8. The CDR3 totals 14 residues. Germline V CDR1 and CDR2: LNHNV, YYDKDF (reference sequence). This chain's CDR3 is CATSIRDYTDEQYF. CDR3 bases: TGTGCCACCAGCATCCGGGACTATACCGACGAGCAGTACTTC.

The rearrangement uses TRBV7-9 and TRBJ2-6; no reliable D call. Germline CDR1 is SEHNR and CDR2 is FQNEAQ (reference sequence). The length of the CDR3 is 15 residues. Trimming took 6 bases from V and 3 from J, leaving 12 bases between them. CDR3 in DNA: TGTGCCAGCAGTCTATCTCCTGATGGGGCCAACGTCCTGACTTTC. This sequence encodes CASSLSPDGANVLTF.

This clonotype was counted only a few times. The junction shows a germline mismatch at one end, possibly a read error. The chain is built from TRBV7-9 and TRBJ1-6; TRBD1 is a possible D gene (6 bases). Germline V lookup: CDR1 SEHNR, CDR2 FQNEAQ (reference sequence). The CDR3 is made up of 15 amino acids. The chain's CDR3 is CASSQDWVGGSPLHF. Written as DNA, the CDR3 is TGCGCCAGCAGCCAAGATTGGGTAGGGGGGTCACCCCTCCACTTT.

In regard to this clonotype: This may be a read error: a much more frequent sequence differs by one nucleotide. The CDR3 ends on some other residue instead of the conserved phenylalanine or tryptophan, so this is likely a read error. The genes are TRBV7-9 and TRBJ1-3; D unresolved. CDR3 length equals 13 residues. With 5 bases removed from V and 2 bases from J, the gap between germline ends came to 7 bases. Germline assignment: CDR1 SEHNR and CDR2 FQNEAQ (reference sequence). The CDR3 DNA follows: TGTGCCAGCAGCCAAGAGACTGGAAACACCATATATTCT. It specifies CASSQETGNTIYS.

This clonotype has just a few counts. This chain joins TRBV7-3 and TRBJ1-6; D unclear. This CDR3 is built from 12 residues. V lost 4 bases and J lost 18, with 16 bases in between. Germline V gene sequence: CDR1 SGHTA, CDR2 FQGTGA. The chain's CDR3 is CASSSSAGNPHF. CDR3 bases: TGTGCCAGCAGCTCCTCCGCGGGGAACCCCCACTTT.

The sample holds one count of this clonotype. Just one base apart from a much larger clone, this may be a read error. The chain carries TRBV6-5 and TRBJ2-7; D is unresolved. The V gene's germline CDR1 is MNHEY and CDR2 SVGAGI. The CDR3 is 12 residues long. CDR3 in DNA: TGTGCCATCAGTTACCTGTCCTACGAGCAGTACTTC. Protein product: CAISYLSYEQYF.

Note on this clonotype: The conserved phenylalanine or tryptophan is not found at the CDR3 terminus, so this likely reflects a read error. No DNA is shown, since the ends of the CDR3 on it are uncertain; the CDR3 is the one TCRdb lists. V usage is TRBV2 and J usage is TRBJ2-5; the DNA was not compared with TRBD2, the D call given in the table. Germline assignment: CDR1 SNHLY and CDR2 FYNNEI. The CDR3 is 8 residues long, counting both termini. The CDR3 region is CASSDERQ.